Presented here are 21 T cell receptor beta chains from one specimen sequenced in a study of blood T cells in healthy people across ages. Combining a sample-barcoded 5' primer with a J-beta primer mix, a second PCR ran for roughly 7 to 11 cycles. MiXCR, applied by TCRdb to the 5' RACE reads, yields one record per CDR3 protein. Here the sample spans some 730,000 distinct CDR3 sequences, about a fifth being singletons. Material for sequencing was blood. These receptors were collected from a man in his sixties or seventies in good health.

The chain uses TRBV15 and TRBJ2-7; no clear D. V was cut by 0 bases and J by 3 bases, with 6 bases left in between. Germline lookup yields CDR1 LNHNV and CDR2 YYDKDF (reference sequence). CDR3 length: 13 residues. The CDR3 loop is CATSRDADYEQYF. The CDR3 DNA reads as TGTGCCACCAGCAGAGATGCTGACTACGAGCAGTACTTC.

This clonotype showed up many times. The rearrangement links TRBV4-1 to TRBJ2-1; 7 nucleotides line up with TRBD2. Germline lookup yields CDR1 MGHRA and CDR2 YSYEKL. The CDR3 is 15 amino acids. V was pared by 10 bases and J by 0 bases, with 9 bases of the junction left unmatched. The CDR3 sequence: CATSLAEDSYNEQFF. DNA of the CDR3: TGCGCCACCTCTCTAGCGGAGGACTCCTACAATGAGCAGTTCTTC.

This clonotype appeared a few times. This sequence joins TRBV28 and TRBJ2-7; 8 bases are a match to TRBD2. There are 15 residues in the CDR3. Germline-derived CDR1 and CDR2 are MDHEN and SYDVKM. J was trimmed by 3 bases and V by 7 bases; bases with no gene match: 11. This chain's CDR3 is CASIPPAGGYYEQYF. The CDR3 bases are TGTGCCAGCATCCCCCCGGCGGGGGGATACTACGAGCAGTACTTC.

This clonotype was seen more than once but under ten times. The genes are TRBV29-1 and TRBJ2-7, with 7 bases identical to TRBD2. V lost 4 bases and J lost 6; bases outside the gene matches: 6. Germline values: CDR1 SQVTM, CDR2 ANQGSEA. CDR3 length: 12 amino acids. The CDR3 nucleotides read TGCAGCGTTGCGGCAGGGAGGGCCGAGCAGTACTTC. Protein: CSVAAGRAEQYF.

This clonotype was seen ten or more times. Likely a read error: the CDR3 ends without its conserved phenylalanine or tryptophan. The V gene is TRBV7-9, the J gene TRBJ2-5; 9 nucleotides agree with TRBD1. After removal of 5 bases from V and 11 bases from J, the junction contained 18 bases not matched to a gene. The CDR3 contains 16 residues. Looked up from germline, CDR1 is SEHNR and CDR2 is FQNEAQ (reference sequence). This chain's CDR3 is CASSQQSGTGTGKQYV. CDR3 sequence (DNA): TGTGCCAGCAGCCAACAATCGGGGACAGGGACTGGGAAGCAGTACGTC.

The J gene is TRBJ1-1, the V gene TRBV20-1, with 8 nucleotides matching TRBD1. The CDR3 is 17 residues long. Germline V lookup: CDR1 DFQATT, CDR2 SNEGSKA (reference sequence). The junction had 9 bases not matched to a gene; V was cut back by 0 bases and J by 0 bases. The CDR3: CSARDRGTGGMNTEAFF. CDR3 DNA: TGCAGTGCTAGAGATCGGGGGACAGGAGGAATGAACACTGAAGCTTTCTTT.

This clonotype was seen more than once but under ten times. The chain couples TRBV29-1 to TRBJ2-3; D perhaps matches TRBD2 (6 bases). CDR3 length: 13 amino acids. Trimming shortened V by 5 bases and J by 2 bases, and 11 bases separated the two germline ends. Per germline, CDR1 SQVTM and CDR2 ANQGSEA. The CDR3 loop reads CSVFGGITDTQYF. DNA for the CDR3: TGCAGCGTTTTCGGGGGTATCACAGATACGCAGTATTTT.

This clonotype was seen a handful of times. An end of the junction does not agree with germline; a read error may underlie this. The CDR3 sequence is CASMTTNPPQETQYF. In nucleotides, the CDR3 is TGCGCCAGCATGACTACCAACCCCCCACAAGAGACCCAGTACTTC. This chain joins TRBV6-5 and TRBJ2-1; a weak D match, TRBD2 (5 bases). The J call may be mistaken, given a closer DNA end match to TRBJ2-5. CDR3 size: 15 residues. Germline V lookup: CDR1 MNHEY, CDR2 SVGAGI.

The rearrangement links TRBV5-1 to TRBJ2-3, with a tentative D call TRBD2 (5 bases). Germline V gene sequence: CDR1 SGHRS, CDR2 YFSETQ. V dropped 4 bases and J dropped 3 bases, with 12 bases sitting between them. The CDR3 loop spans 14 amino acids. The CDR3 DNA is TGCGCCAGCAGCGTTAGCGAAAGGACAGATACGCAGTATTTT. Its translation is CASSVSERTDTQYF. The full variable domain, with the rest looked up from reference TRBV5-1 and TRBJ2-3, is KAGVTQTPRYLIKTRGQQVTLSCSPISGHRSVSWYQQTPGQGLQFLFEYFSETQRNKGNFPGRFSGRQFSNSRSEMNVSTLELGDSALYLCASSVSERTDTQYFGPGTRLTVL.

This clonotype has more than one count but fewer than ten. This sequence joins TRBV14 and TRBJ1-6, with D unclear. Trimming left V 0 bases short and J 10 bases short, with 10 bases between. CDR1 SGHDN and CDR2 FVKESK come from the germline V gene. This CDR3 region has 14 residues. The CDR3 DNA follows: TGTGCCAGCAGCCAAGATCTCTCAGCCTCACCCCTCCACTTT. This sequence encodes CASSQDLSASPLHF.

This clonotype was detected a few times. The rearrangement uses TRBV28 and TRBJ2-3, with 11 nucleotides matching TRBD2. CDR3 length equals 17 residues. Trimming cost V 3 bases and J 3 bases; bases outside gene matches: 8. Germline V gene data show CDR1 as MDHEN and CDR2 as SYDVKM. DNA of the CDR3: TGTGCCAGCAGTTTTCCTACTAGCGGGGGCACTACAGATACGCAGTATTTT. It specifies CASSFPTSGGTTDTQYF.

This clonotype was found many times. The V and J genes are TRBV24-1 and TRBJ2-1; TRBD2 agrees at 11 bases. This CDR3 region has 17 residues. CDR1 KGHDR and CDR2 SFDVKD come from the germline V gene. The V gene end was trimmed by 3 bases and the J gene end by 4 bases; junction bases not matched to a gene: 7. CDR3 in amino acids: CATSDTSGTSGYNEQFF. The DNA for the CDR3 is TGTGCCACCAGTGATACATCCGGGACTAGCGGTTACAATGAGCAGTTCTTC.

The V call is TRBV5-1, the J call TRBJ1-6, with D unclear. The V gene lost 9 bases and the J gene lost 10 bases, with 8 bases spanning the gap. This CDR3 region has 10 residues. Germline CDR1 SGHRS, CDR2 YFSETQ. In DNA, the CDR3 is TGCGCCAACGCTGAATCACCCCTCCACTTT. Protein product: CANAESPLHF.

The chain combines TRBV24-1 with TRBJ1-2; unclear D gene. The V end lost 7 bases, the J end lost 1 base, and 12 bases lay between the germline ends. There are 14 residues in the CDR3. Looked up from germline, CDR1 is KGHDR and CDR2 is SFDVKD. CDR3 sequence (DNA): TGTGCCACCAGATTAACCGGCCATAACTATGGCTACACCTTC. Its translation: CATRLTGHNYGYTF.

This clonotype was seen only a few times. The chain has TRBV7-9 and TRBJ1-2; D ambiguous. The V end was cut by 3 bases, the J end by 2 bases, with 13 bases between. The CDR3 is 15 residues long. Germline CDR1 reads SEHNR; CDR2 reads FQNEAQ (reference sequence). CDR3 coding DNA: TGTGCCAGCAGCTTCCCGGGCCTACTCAACTATGGCTACACCTTC. Amino acid sequence: CASSFPGLLNYGYTF.

This clonotype showed up many times. The chain joins TRBV20-1 to TRBJ2-7; D remains unclear. V shed 0 bases and J shed 0 bases, with 6 bases lying between them. The CDR3 has 13 amino acids. Germline V gene sequence: CDR1 DFQATT, CDR2 SNEGSKA (reference sequence). CDR3 residues: CSARDTSSYEQYV. The CDR3 DNA reads as TGCAGTGCTAGAGACACGAGCTCCTACGAGCAGTACGTC.

This chain joins TRBV4-1 and TRBJ1-6; D is possibly TRBD1 (6 bases). V lost 4 bases and J 8 bases, leaving 15 bases between the germline ends. The CDR3 runs 15 residues. Germline CDR1 and CDR2: MGHRA and YSYEKL. CDR3 amino acids: CASSPEQGIDSPLHF. The CDR3 region has the DNA TGCGCCAGCAGCCCGGAACAGGGAATAGATTCACCCCTCCACTTT.

The chain employs TRBV14 and TRBJ2-3; 15 nucleotides agree with TRBD2. There are 18 residues in the CDR3. CDR1 is SGHDN, CDR2 FVKESK, per germline. Unmatched junction bases numbered 4, after V lost 3 bases and J lost 0 bases. The CDR3 bases are TGTGCCAGCAGCCACCGGACTAGCGGGAGGGGGAGCACAGATACGCAGTATTTT. Protein: CASSHRTSGRGSTDTQYF.

The chain has TRBV7-2 and TRBJ2-7; 7 nucleotides line up with TRBD1. V lost 3 bases and J lost 3; bases outside the gene matches: 2. The V gene's germline CDR1 is SGHTA and CDR2 FQGNSA. The CDR3 loop spans 13 amino acids. The CDR3, as DNA: TGTGCCAGCAGCTTGGGACAGCACTACGAGCAGTACGTC. Translated, it gives CASSLGQHYEQYV.

As concerns this clonotype: Compared with germline, one end of the junction differs, possibly owing to a read error. This chain joins TRBV12-3 or TRBV12-4 and TRBJ2-3, with D possibly TRBD2 on 7 matching bases. There are 15 residues in the CDR3. The CDR3 protein is CASFTAGASADAQYF. The DNA of the CDR3 is TGTGCCAGCTTCACGGCGGGGGCTAGCGCAGATGCGCAGTATTTT.

This clonotype has more than one count but fewer than ten. The chain has TRBV5-1 and TRBJ1-2; tentative D call: TRBD1 (6 bases). Trimming removed 0 bases at V and 6 bases at J, with 12 bases between. CDR1 is SGHRS and CDR2 is YFSETQ in the germline V gene. The CDR3 runs 14 residues. CDR3 in DNA: TGCGCCAGCAGCTTGGTCCCGGGGGCGAATGGCTACACCTTC. This sequence encodes CASSLVPGANGYTF. Supplemented by reference TRBV5-1 and TRBJ1-2, the full variable domain reads KAGVTQTPRYLIKTRGQQVTLSCSPISGHRSVSWYQQTPGQGLQFLFEYFSETQRNKGNFPGRFSGRQFSNSRSEMNVSTLELGDSALYLCASSLVPGANGYTFGSGTRLTVV.